The clone carrying this TCR beta chain turned up a few times. Generated by immunoSEQ multiplex PCR, the TCRdb table keeps only in-frame clones and is missing some. The table lists approximately 70,000 clones, 91% of them singletons. The V end lost 4 bases, the J end lost 5 bases, and 15 bases lay between the germline ends. The germline V gene has CDR1 LNHDA and CDR2 SQIVND (reference sequence). This CDR3 has 15 amino acids. The data derive from a study of technical replicates of blood from a handful of donors. The TCR comes from a human donor in good health. Some clones in this sample may be carry-over from other donors' samples. The specimen was T cells isolated from PBMCs. This chain links TRBV19 with TRBJ1-5; D might be TRBD1 (6 bases). The CDR3 sequence: CASSKQGGRDQPQHF. Written as DNA, the CDR3 is TGTGCCAGTAGTAAACAGGGAGGGCGGGATCAGCCCCAGCATTTT.